The sequence of this TCR beta chain was determined in a study of Ad26.COV2.S vaccination and SARS-CoV-2 variants. Study context: Donor was one of the participants in the Ad26.COV2.S arm of the COV1001 trial. Into the muscle, Ad26.COV2.S was dosed once or twice, 56 days apart. Study conclusions and caveats: Breadth and depth estimates from TCRs may understate total T cell responses.

Treatment reported: roughly 19 received Ad26.COV2.S at low or high dose, single or two shots; about 5 received placebo; per-sample allocation not given. Sample collection was performed on day 63 after the first vaccine or placebo injection. Germline CDR1 LGHDT, CDR2 YNNKEL (reference sequence). This CDR3 is 19 amino acids long. The germline V and J ends were trimmed by 0 bases and 0 bases, with 15 bases remaining between them. Here immunoSEQ multiplex PCR was the method, and the copy in TCRdb shows in-frame clones only, minus some. The sample lists under 600,000 clones; nearly 90% were seen once. Note on this clone: Its cognate antigen is unknown.

The TCR sequence derives from a person between 18 and 65 years old who received the Ad26.COV2.S COVID-19 vaccine or a placebo. The chain combines TRBV3-1 (or the pseudogene TRBV3-2) with TRBJ2-6, with TRBD1 as a possible D gene (5 bases). Specimen: peripheral blood, collected in a trial of Ad26.COV2.S vaccine versus placebo. The CDR3 nucleotides read TGTGCCAGCAGCCAAGACATTGCACAGGCAGACTCTGGGGCCAACGTCCTGACTTTC. As protein: CASSQDIAQADSGANVLTF.